This T cell receptor (beta chain) was identified during a study of blood T cell repertoires in COVID-19. Turning to the study itself: Specimens from acute and convalescent COVID-19 originated in the United States, Italy and Spain. Sample material is recorded as cDNA or gDNA derived from T cells, B-cell-depleted T cells, or PBMCs.

Source study methods: The assay estimated nucleated cells by amplifying reference gene primers. Assay: immunoSEQ multiplex PCR; the TCRdb copy retains only in-frame clones and omits some. That table supplies the V and J calls and clone size; D and trimming were determined from the DNA. This table has more than 110,000 clones, approximately 84% appearing once. This clone was observed a single time. This study enrolled people aged roughly 18 to 89 from roughly 22 US geographic areas. The sample comprised PBMCs or T cells enriched from blood (not recorded which). The TCR originated in a man aged 35 to 55 with acute COVID-19.

The CDR3 loop is CASSLGTSAPYEQYF. The DNA for the CDR3 is TGTGCCAGTAGTTTGGGGACATCCGCTCCCTACGAGCAGTACTTC. This chain connects TRBV19 to TRBJ2-7, with D perhaps matching TRBD1 (6 bases). V lost 5 bases and J 2 bases, leaving 16 bases between the germline ends. Germline V gives CDR1 LNHDA, CDR2 SQIVND (reference sequence). The CDR3 spans 15 residues.